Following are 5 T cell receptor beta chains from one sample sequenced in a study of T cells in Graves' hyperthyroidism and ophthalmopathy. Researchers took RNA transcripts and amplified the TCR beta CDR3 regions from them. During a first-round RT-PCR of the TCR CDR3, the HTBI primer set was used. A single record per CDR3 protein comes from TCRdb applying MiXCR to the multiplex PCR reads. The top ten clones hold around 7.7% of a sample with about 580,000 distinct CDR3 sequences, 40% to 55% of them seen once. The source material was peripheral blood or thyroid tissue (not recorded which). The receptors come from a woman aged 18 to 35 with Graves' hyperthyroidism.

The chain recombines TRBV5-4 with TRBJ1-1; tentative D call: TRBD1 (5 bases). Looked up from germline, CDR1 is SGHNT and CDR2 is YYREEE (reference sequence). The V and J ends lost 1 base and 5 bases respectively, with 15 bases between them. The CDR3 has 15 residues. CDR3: CASSLPGTSTTEAFF. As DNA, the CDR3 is TGTGCCAGCAGCTTGCCAGGGACCTCAACGACTGAAGCTTTCTTT.

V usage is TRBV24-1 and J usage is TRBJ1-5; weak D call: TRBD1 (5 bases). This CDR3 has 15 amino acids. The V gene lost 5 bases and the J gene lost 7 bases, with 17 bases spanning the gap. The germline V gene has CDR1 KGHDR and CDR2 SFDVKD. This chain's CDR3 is CATSAIAVQGQPQHF. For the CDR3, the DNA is TGTGCCACCAGTGCCATAGCCGTGCAGGGACAGCCCCAGCATTTT.

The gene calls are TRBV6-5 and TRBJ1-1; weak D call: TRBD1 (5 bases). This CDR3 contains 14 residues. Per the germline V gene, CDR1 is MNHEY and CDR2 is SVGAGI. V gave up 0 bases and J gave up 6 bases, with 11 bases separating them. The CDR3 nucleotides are TGTGCCAGCAGTTACTCGGCGTTGGGACCTGAAGCTTTCTTT. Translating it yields CASSYSALGPEAFF.

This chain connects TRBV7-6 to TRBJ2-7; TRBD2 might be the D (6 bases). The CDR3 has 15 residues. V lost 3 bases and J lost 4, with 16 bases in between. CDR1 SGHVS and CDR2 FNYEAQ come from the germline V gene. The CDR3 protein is CASSLVYGGKYEQYF. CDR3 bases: TGTGCCAGCAGCTTGGTCTATGGCGGGAAATACGAGCAGTACTTC. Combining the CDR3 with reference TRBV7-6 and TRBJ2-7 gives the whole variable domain GAGVSQSPRYKVTKRGQDVALRCDPISGHVSLYWYRQALGQGPEFLTYFNYEAQQDKSGLPNDRFSAERPEGSISTLTIQRTEQRDSAMYRCASSLVYGGKYEQYFGPGTRLTVT.

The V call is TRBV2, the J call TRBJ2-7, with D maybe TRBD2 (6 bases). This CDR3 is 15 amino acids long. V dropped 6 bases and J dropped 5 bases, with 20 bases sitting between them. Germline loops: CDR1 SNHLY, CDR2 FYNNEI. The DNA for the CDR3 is TGTGCCAGCAGGTTATTGGGAGGCGTTTTGGACGAGCAGTACTTC. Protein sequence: CASRLLGGVLDEQYF.